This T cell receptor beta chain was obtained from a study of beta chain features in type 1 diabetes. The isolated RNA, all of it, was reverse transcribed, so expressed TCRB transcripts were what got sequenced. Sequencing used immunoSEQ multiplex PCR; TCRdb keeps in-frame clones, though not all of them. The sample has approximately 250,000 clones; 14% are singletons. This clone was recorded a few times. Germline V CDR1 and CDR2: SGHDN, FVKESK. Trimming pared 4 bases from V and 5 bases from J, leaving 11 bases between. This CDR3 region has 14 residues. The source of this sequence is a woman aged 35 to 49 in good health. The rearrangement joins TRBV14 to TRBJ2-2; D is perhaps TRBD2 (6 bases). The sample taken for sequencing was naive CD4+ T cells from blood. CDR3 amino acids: CASSRIGGTGELFF. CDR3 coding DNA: TGTGCCAGCAGCCGCATCGGGGGAACCGGGGAGCTGTTTTTT.